The 14 T cell receptor beta chains below were found in one sample sequenced in a study of identical twins. TCRdb re-analysed the 5' RACE reads in MiXCR, keeping a single row per CDR3 protein. The data show approximately 700,000 distinct CDR3 sequences, over 15% seen once. These records were also assigned to another study, of T cells expressing NK-cell markers.

The source material was PBMCs. The receptor set was obtained from a woman aged 18-30 years in good health.

The chain uses TRBV27 and TRBJ1-5; a possible D gene is TRBD1 (6 bases). This CDR3 spans 14 amino acids. Germline V gene data show CDR1 as MNHEY and CDR2 as SMNVEV (reference sequence). Trimming cost V 6 bases and J 3 bases, with 12 bases left between them. The CDR3 nucleotides read TGTGCCAGCAGACTTACAGGGTCCAATCAGCCCCAGCATTTT. Amino acids: CASRLTGSNQPQHF.

The sample holds a few counts of this clonotype. This chain uses TRBV11-2 with TRBJ2-1; 14 nucleotides line up with TRBD2. The CDR3 has 19 amino acids. Germline-derived CDR1 and CDR2 are SGHAT and FQNNGV. Trimming cost V 2 bases and J 0 bases; bases outside gene matches: 6. CDR3 coding DNA: TGTGCCAGCAGCTTACGGACTAGCGGGGGGTCGAGCTCCTACAATGAGCAGTTCTTC. Its translation is CASSLRTSGGSSSYNEQFF.

The J gene is TRBJ2-3, the V gene TRBV9; 7 bases match TRBD2. The CDR3 loop spans 15 amino acids. V gave up 0 bases and J gave up 4 bases; unmatched junction bases: 5. From germline, CDR1 is SGDLS and CDR2 YYNGEE. CDR3 residues: CASSVGGGVADTQYF. CDR3 nucleotide sequence: TGTGCCAGCAGCGTAGGCGGGGGAGTGGCAGATACGCAGTATTTT. The complete variable domain, with remaining parts taken from reference TRBV9 and TRBJ2-3, reads DSGVTQTPKHLITATGQRVTLRCSPRSGDLSVYWYQQSLDQGLQFLIQYYNGEERAKGNILERFSAQQFPDLHSELNLSSLELGDSALYFCASSVGGGVADTQYFGPGTRLTVL.

This clonotype was observed a handful of times. The chain joins TRBV6-5 to TRBJ1-5; D possibly corresponds to TRBD1 (5 bases). V dropped 4 bases and J dropped 6 bases, with 16 bases sitting between them. Germline V gene data show CDR1 as MNHEY and CDR2 as SVGAGI. The CDR3 is 15 residues long. The CDR3 sequence is CASSLTQGGVQPQHF. Here the CDR3 DNA reads TGTGCCAGCAGTTTAACTCAGGGAGGGGTTCAGCCCCAGCATTTT.

This clonotype was counted between two and nine times. The chain links TRBV12-3 or TRBV12-4 to TRBJ2-7; the match to TRBD1 covers 10 bases. V dropped 5 bases and J dropped 0; count of bases not matched to a gene: 4. CDR3 size: 15 residues. CDR3 DNA sequence: TGTGCCAGCAGTATAAGGACAGGGGGCTCCTACGAGCAGTACTTC. Its protein is CASSIRTGGSYEQYF.

This chain links TRBV6-5 with TRBJ2-7; 7 nucleotides match TRBD2. This CDR3 is 15 amino acids long. Unmatched junction bases numbered 8, after V lost 0 bases and J lost 6 bases. Germline values: CDR1 MNHEY, CDR2 SVGAGI. CDR3 nucleotides: TGTGCCAGCAGTTACTCGCTAGCGGCCGCCTCCGAGCAGTACTTC. This encodes CASSYSLAAASEQYF.

The chain employs TRBV20-1 and TRBJ2-5; D perhaps matches TRBD1 (6 bases). The CDR3 loop spans 13 amino acids. Trimming took 6 bases from V and 7 from J, leaving 18 bases between them. Germline V CDR1 and CDR2: DFQATT, SNEGSKA (reference sequence). CDR3 sequence: CSALDIEGGTQYF. The CDR3 region has the DNA TGCAGTGCCCTCGACATAGAAGGGGGGACCCAGTACTTC.

In this sample, this clonotype turned up a few times. This chain connects TRBV3-1 to TRBJ2-1; 9 nucleotides agree with TRBD1. The CDR3 covers 15 residues. The J segment lost 6 bases and the V segment lost 1 base, leaving 4 bases of the junction unmatched. The germline V gene encodes CDR1 LGHDT and CDR2 YNNKEL (reference sequence). The CDR3 DNA is TGTGCCAGCAGCCAAGTGGCACAGGGGGCCAATGAGCAGTTCTTC. This codes for CASSQVAQGANEQFF.

This clonotype has ten or more counts. This rearrangement joins TRBV6-5 to TRBJ2-1; TRBD1 aligns across 7 bases. The ends lost 0 bases at V and 5 bases at J; junction bases unmatched: 7. Germline loops: CDR1 MNHEY, CDR2 SVGAGI. This CDR3 has 16 residues. CDR3 region: CASSYSRRGRNNEQFF. The CDR3 nucleotides are TGTGCCAGCAGTTACTCGAGAAGGGGGCGGAACAATGAGCAGTTCTTC.

This rearrangement joins TRBV5-1 to TRBJ2-1; D uncertain. The CDR3 loop spans 16 amino acids. V was cut by 3 bases and J by 8 bases, with 21 bases left in between. Germline V gene lookup returns CDR1 SGHRS and CDR2 YFSETQ. Here the CDR3 reads CASSSEARDWLDEQFF. CDR3 nucleotides: TGCGCCAGCAGCTCAGAAGCGAGAGATTGGCTTGATGAGCAGTTCTTC.

CDR3 sequence: CSAGRTNNEQFF. The CDR3 nucleotides are TGCAGTGCTGGGCGTACTAACAATGAGCAGTTCTTC. The chain carries TRBV20-1 and TRBJ2-1, with D unresolved. From germline, CDR1 is DFQATT and CDR2 SNEGSKA (reference sequence). V was cut by 5 bases and J by 5 bases, with 10 bases left in between. The CDR3 has 12 residues.

The chain carries TRBV4-2 and TRBJ2-1; TRBD2 is a possible D gene (6 bases). In germline, CDR1 is LGHNA, CDR2 YNFKEQ. V was clipped by 4 bases and J by 6 bases, with 7 bases between them. The CDR3 loop spans 12 amino acids. DNA for the CDR3: TGTGCCAGCAGCCCCGGGAGCAATGAGCAGTTCTTC. Amino acids: CASSPGSNEQFF.

This clonotype occurred a few times. This chain uses TRBV12-3 or TRBV12-4 with TRBJ2-1; D uncertain. Trimming took 2 bases from V and 2 from J, leaving 10 bases between them. The length of the CDR3 is 15 residues. The CDR3 reads CASSLTRKTYNEQFF. CDR3 bases: TGTGCCAGCAGTTTAACCCGGAAGACCTACAATGAGCAGTTCTTC.

This clonotype turned up a few times. This sequence joins TRBV6-2 or TRBV6-3 and TRBJ1-2; D is perhaps TRBD1 (5 bases). The CDR3 spans 14 residues. V was trimmed by 4 bases and J by 2 bases, leaving 11 bases between them. Germline V gene lookup returns CDR1 MNHEY and CDR2 SVGEGT. Here the CDR3 DNA reads TGTGCCAGCAGTTGGAGGGGAAGGAACTATGGCTACACCTTC. Amino acids: CASSWRGRNYGYTF.